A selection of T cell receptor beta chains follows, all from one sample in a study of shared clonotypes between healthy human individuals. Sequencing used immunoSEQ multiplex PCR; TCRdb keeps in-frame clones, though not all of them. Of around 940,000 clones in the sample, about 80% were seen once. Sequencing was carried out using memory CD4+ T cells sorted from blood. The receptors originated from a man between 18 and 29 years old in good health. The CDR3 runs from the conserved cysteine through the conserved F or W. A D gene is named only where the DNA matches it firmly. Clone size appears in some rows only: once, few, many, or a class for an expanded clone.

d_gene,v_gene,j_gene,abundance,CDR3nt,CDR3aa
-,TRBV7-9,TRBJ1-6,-,TGTGCCAGCAGCTTTCAAGGACAGTTTAATTCACCCCTCCACTTT,CASSFQGQFNSPLHF
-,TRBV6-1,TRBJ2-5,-,TGTGCCAGCAGGCAGGGGGGAGAGACCCAGTACTTC,CASRQGGETQYF
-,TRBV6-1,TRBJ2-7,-,TGTGCCAGCAGTCCAACGGGACTCCGCTCCTACGAGCAGTACTTC,CASSPTGLRSYEQYF
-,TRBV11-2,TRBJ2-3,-,TGTGCCAGCAGCCCCCTAACTAGTAGCACAGATACGCAGTATTTT,CASSPLTSSTDTQYF
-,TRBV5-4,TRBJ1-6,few,TGTGCCAGCAGCTTGGGAACAGTATCACCCCTCCACTTT,CASSLGTVSPLHF
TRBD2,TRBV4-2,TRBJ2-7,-,TGTGCCAGCAGCCAATACAGCGGGGGGGCCTACGAGCAGTACTTC,CASSQYSGGAYEQYF
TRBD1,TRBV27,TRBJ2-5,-,TGTGCCAGCAGTCATGGGACAGGAAAGGAGACCCAGTACTTC,CASSHGTGKETQYF
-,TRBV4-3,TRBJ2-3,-,TGCGCCAGCAGCCAAGATGCCCAAAACACAGATACGCAGTATTTT,CASSQDAQNTDTQYF
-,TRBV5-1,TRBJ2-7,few,TGCGCCAGCAGCTCGGGGGTAGGGAAAAGCTACGAGCAGTACTTC,CASSSGVGKSYEQYF
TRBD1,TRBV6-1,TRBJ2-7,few,TGTGCCAGCGGGACAGGGGGCGGTAGCTACGAGCAGTACTTC,CASGTGGGSYEQYF
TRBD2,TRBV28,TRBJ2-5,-,TGTGCCAGCAGTCTACCACTAGCGGGGGTTGAGACCCAGTACTTC,CASSLPLAGVETQYF
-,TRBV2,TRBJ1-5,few,TGTGCCAGCAGTGTAGGCCAGCCCCAGCATTTT,CASSVGQPQHF
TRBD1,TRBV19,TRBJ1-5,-,TGTGCCAGTAGGACCGGGACAGGTAACCAGCCCCAGCATTTT,CASRTGTGNQPQHF
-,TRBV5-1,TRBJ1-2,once,TGCGCCAGCAGCTTGGGTAGGGGAGGCTATGGCTACACCTTC,CASSLGRGGYGYTF
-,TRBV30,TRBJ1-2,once,TGTGCCTGGAGTGTAGGCCAAGCAAAAGGTGGCTACACCTTC,CAWSVGQAKGGYTF
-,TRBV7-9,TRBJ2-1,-,TGTGCCAGCAGGTCGACCGGGGTCCTCAGAAGCAATGAGCAGTTCTTC,CASRSTGVLRSNEQFF
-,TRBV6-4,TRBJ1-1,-,TGTGCCAGCAGTGAGGGCAGGGAAGACACTGAAGCTTTCTTT,CASSEGREDTEAFF